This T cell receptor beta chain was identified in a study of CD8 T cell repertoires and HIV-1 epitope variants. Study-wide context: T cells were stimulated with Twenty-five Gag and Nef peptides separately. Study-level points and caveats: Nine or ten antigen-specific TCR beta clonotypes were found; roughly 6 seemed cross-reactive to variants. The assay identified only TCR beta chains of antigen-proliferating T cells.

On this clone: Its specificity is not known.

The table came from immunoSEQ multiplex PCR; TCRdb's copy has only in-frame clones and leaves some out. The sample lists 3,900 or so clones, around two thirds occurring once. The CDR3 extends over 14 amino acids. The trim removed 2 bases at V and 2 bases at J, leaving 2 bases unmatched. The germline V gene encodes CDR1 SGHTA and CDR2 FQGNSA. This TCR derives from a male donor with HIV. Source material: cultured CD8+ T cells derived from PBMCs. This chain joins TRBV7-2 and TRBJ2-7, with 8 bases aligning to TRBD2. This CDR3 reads CASSLIAGTYEQYF. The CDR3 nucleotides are TGTGCCAGCAGCTTAATAGCGGGGACCTACGAGCAGTACTTC.